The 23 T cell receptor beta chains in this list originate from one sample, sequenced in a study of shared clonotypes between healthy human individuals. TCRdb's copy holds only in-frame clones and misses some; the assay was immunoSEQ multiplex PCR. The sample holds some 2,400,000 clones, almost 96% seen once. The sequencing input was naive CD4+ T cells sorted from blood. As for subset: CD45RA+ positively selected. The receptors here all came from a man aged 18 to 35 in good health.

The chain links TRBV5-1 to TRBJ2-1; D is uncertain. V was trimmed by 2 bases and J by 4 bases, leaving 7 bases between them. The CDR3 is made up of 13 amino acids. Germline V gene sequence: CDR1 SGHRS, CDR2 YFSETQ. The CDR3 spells CASSLAPYNEQFF. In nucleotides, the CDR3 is TGCGCCAGCAGCTTAGCCCCATACAATGAGCAGTTCTTC.

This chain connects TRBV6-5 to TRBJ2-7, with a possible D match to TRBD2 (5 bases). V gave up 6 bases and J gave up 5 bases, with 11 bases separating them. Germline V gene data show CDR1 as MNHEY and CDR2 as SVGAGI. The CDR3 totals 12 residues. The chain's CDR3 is CASSRGPDEQYF. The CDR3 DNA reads TGTGCCAGCAGCCGCGGGCCGGACGAGCAGTACTTC.

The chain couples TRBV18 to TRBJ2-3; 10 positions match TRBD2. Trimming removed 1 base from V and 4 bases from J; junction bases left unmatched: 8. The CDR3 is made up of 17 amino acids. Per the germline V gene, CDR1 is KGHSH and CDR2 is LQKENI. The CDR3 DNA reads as TGTGCCAGCTCACCACTTCCCCTAGCGGGAGTAGCAGATACGCAGTATTTT. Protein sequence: CASSPLPLAGVADTQYF.

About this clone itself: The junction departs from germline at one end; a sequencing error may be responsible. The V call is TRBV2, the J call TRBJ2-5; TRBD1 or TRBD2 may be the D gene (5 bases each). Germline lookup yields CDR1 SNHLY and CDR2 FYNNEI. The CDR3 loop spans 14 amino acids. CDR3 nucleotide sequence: TGTGCCAGCAGTTTTTCGGGGACCCAACAGACCCAGTACTTC. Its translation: CASSFSGTQQTQYF.

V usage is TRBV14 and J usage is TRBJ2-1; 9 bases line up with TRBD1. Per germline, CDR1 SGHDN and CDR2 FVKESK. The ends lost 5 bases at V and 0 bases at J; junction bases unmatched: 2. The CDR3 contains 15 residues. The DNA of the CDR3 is TGTGCCAGCAGCTCGACAGGGGGCTCCTACAATGAGCAGTTCTTC. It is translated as CASSSTGGSYNEQFF. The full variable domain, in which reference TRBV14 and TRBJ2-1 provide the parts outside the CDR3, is EAGVTQFPSHSVIEKGQTVTLRCDPISGHDNLYWYRRVMGKEIKFLLHFVKESKQDESGMPNNRFLAERTGGTYSTLKVQPAELEDSGVYFCASSSTGGSYNEQFFGPGTRLTVL.

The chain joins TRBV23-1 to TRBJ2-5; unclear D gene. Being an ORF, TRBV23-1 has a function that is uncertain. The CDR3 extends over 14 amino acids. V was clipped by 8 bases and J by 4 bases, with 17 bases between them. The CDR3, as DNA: TGCGCCAGCCCACCTTTTCGGCAGACAGAGACCCAGTACTTC. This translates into CASPPFRQTETQYF.

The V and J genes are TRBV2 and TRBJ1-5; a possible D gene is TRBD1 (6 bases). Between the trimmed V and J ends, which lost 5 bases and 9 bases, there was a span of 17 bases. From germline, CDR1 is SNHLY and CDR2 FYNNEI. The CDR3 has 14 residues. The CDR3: CASSRTAPERPQHF. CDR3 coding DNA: TGTGCCAGCAGTCGGACAGCTCCCGAGCGGCCCCAGCATTTT.

CDR3 region: CASSPLAGGPINEQYF. CDR3 sequence (DNA): TGTGCCAGCTCACCACTAGCGGGAGGGCCCATTAACGAGCAGTACTTC. The rearrangement uses TRBV18 and TRBJ2-7; 11 bases are a match to TRBD2. With 1 base clipped from V and 5 bases from J, the junction kept 7 bases outside the gene matches. Germline CDR1 is KGHSH and CDR2 is LQKENI. The CDR3 has 16 residues.

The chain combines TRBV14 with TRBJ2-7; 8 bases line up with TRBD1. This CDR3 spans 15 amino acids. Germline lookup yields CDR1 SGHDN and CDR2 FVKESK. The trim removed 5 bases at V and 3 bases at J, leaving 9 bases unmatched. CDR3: CASSTSGQGGYEQYF. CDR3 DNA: TGTGCCAGCAGCACATCTGGACAGGGAGGCTACGAGCAGTACTTC.

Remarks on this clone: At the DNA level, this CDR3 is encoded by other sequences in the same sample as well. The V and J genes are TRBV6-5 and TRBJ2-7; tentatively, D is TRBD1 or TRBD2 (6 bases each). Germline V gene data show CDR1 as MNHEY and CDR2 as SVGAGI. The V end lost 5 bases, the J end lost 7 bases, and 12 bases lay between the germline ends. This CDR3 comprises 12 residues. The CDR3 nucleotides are TGTGCCAGCAGTCGAGGGGGGCGGGAGCAGTACTTC. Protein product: CASSRGGREQYF.

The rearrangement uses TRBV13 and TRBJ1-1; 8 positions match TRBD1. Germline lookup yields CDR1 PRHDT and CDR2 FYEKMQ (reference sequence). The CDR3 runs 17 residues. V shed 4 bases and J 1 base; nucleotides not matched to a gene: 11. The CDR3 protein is CASSYDPGQVGNTEAFF. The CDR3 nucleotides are TGTGCCAGCAGCTACGACCCGGGACAGGTCGGGAACACTGAAGCTTTCTTT.

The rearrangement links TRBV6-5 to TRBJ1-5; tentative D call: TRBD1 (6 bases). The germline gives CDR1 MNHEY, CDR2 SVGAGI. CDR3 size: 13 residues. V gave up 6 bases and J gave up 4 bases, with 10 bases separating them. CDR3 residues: CASSRGDNQPQHF. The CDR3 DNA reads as TGTGCCAGCAGCAGGGGCGATAATCAGCCCCAGCATTTT.

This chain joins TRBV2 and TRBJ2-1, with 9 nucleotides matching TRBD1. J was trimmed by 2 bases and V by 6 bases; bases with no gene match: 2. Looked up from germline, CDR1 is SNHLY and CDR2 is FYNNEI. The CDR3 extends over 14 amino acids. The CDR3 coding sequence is TGTGCCAGCAGAAGACAGGGGGCCTACAATGAGCAGTTCTTC. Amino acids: CASRRQGAYNEQFF.

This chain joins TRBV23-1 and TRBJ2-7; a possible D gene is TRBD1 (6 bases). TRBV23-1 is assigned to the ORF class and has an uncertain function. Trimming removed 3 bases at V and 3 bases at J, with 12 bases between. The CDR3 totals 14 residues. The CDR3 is CASSQRKGDYEQYF. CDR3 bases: TGCGCCAGCAGTCAGAGAAAGGGGGACTACGAGCAGTACTTC.

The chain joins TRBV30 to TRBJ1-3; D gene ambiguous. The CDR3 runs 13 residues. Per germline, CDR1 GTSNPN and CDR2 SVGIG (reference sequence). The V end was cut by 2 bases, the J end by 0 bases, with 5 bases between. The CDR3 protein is CAWSRPSGNTIYF. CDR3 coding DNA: TGTGCCTGGAGTAGACCCTCTGGAAACACCATATATTTT.

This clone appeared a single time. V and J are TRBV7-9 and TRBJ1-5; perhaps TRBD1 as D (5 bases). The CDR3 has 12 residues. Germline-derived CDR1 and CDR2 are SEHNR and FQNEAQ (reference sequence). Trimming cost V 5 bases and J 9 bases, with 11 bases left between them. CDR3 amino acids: CASSRDEGPQHF. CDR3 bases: TGTGCCAGCAGCCGGGACGAAGGGCCCCAGCATTTT.

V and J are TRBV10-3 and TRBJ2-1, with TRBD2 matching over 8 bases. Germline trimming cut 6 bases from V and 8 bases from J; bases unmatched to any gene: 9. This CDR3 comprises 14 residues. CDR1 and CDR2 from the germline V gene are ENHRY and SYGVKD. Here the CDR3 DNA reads TGTGCCATCAGGCCGGGACTAGAAGGCTATGAGCAGTTCTTC. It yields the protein CAIRPGLEGYEQFF.

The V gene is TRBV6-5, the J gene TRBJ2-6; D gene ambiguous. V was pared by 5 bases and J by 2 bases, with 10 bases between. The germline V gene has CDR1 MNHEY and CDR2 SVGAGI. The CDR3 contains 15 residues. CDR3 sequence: CASSPLGTGANVLTF. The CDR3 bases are TGTGCCAGCAGTCCCCTAGGCACTGGGGCCAACGTCCTGACTTTC.

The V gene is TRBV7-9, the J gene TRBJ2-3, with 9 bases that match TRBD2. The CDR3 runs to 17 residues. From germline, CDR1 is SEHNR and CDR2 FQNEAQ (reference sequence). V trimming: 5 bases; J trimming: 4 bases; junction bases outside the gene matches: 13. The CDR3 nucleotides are TGTGCCAGCAGCGCACCTAGCGGGAAACTAGGAGCAGATACGCAGTATTTT. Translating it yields CASSAPSGKLGADTQYF. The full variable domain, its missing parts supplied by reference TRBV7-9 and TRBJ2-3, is DTGVSQNPRHKITKRGQNVTFRCDPISEHNRLYWYRQTLGQGPEFLTYFQNEAQLEKSRLLSDRFSAERPKGSFSTLEIQRTEQGDSAMYLCASSAPSGKLGADTQYFGPGTRLTVL.

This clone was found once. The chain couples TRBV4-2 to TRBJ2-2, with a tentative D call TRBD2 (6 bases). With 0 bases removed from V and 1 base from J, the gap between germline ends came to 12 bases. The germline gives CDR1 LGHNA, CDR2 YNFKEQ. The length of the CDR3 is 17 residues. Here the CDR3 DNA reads TGTGCCAGCAGCCAAGATTGGGGGGAGAGGAACACCGGGGAGCTGTTTTTT. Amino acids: CASSQDWGERNTGELFF.

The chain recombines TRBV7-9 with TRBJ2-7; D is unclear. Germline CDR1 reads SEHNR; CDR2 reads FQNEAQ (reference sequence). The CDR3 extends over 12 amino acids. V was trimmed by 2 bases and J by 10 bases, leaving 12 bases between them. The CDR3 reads CASSLNFEYQYF. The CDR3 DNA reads TGTGCCAGCAGCTTAAACTTCGAGTACCAGTACTTC. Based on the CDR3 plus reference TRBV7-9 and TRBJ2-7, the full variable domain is DTGVSQNPRHKITKRGQNVTFRCDPISEHNRLYWYRQTLGQGPEFLTYFQNEAQLEKSRLLSDRFSAERPKGSFSTLEIQRTEQGDSAMYLCASSLNFEYQYFGPGTRLTVT.

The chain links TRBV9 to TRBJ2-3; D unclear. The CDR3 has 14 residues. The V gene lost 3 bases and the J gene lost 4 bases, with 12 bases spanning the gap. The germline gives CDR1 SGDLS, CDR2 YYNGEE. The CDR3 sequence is CASSALDGPDTQYF. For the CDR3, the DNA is TGTGCCAGCAGCGCCCTGGACGGGCCAGATACGCAGTATTTT.

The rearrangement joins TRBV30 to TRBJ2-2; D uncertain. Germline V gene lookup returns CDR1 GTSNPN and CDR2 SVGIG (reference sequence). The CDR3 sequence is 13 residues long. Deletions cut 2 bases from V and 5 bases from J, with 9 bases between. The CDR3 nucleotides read TGTGCCTGGAGTCAGGAGATGACCGGGGAGCTGTTTTTT. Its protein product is CAWSQEMTGELFF.